The clone carrying this TCR beta chain appeared a few times. Its antigen is unidentified. The CDR3 contains 14 residues. Trimming stripped 2 bases from V and 3 bases from J, with 11 bases between. Carried by the TCR beta cDNA libraries were unique molecular identifiers. Input amounts of 1 to 10 million T cells were used. These gave about 500,000 cDNA molecules, so each molecule approximated one T cell. Via MiXCR, TCRdb re-called the PCR reads, giving one row per CDR3 protein. The profile shows 380,000 or so distinct CDR3 sequences, 30% to 45% of them singletons. This sample was included in a study of post-analysis software for immune sequencing data. Study-level findings and limits: The normalized Chao1 diversity of multiple sclerosis patients was significantly lower than that of controls. Several TRBV segments occurring more often in patients than controls included TRBV5-6, TRBV5-1 and TRBV20-1.

This receptor was obtained from a girl aged 10-17 years with multiple sclerosis. This chain links TRBV12-3 or TRBV12-4 with TRBJ2-7, with D uncertain. The specimen was blood. The CDR3 sequence: CASSLSETLYEQYF. The CDR3 DNA sequence: TGTGCCAGCAGTTTATCCGAGACACTCTACGAGCAGTACTTC.